The 21 T cell receptor beta chains below were found in one sample sequenced in a study of cytomegalovirus exposure and HLA in healthy donors. This PCR relied on a set of 60 Vbeta primers and 13 Jbeta primers. Sequencing was performed with immunoSEQ multiplex PCR; in TCRdb, only in-frame clones are kept and a portion is missing. The sample lists about 160,000 clones; around four fifths were seen once. Sequenced input: PBMCs. These receptors all come from a woman under 30 in good health and CMV-seronegative.

The V gene is TRBV20-1, the J gene TRBJ2-7, with D uncertain. Trimming stripped 6 bases from V and 7 bases from J, with 13 bases between. This CDR3 region has 11 residues. The germline CDR1 and CDR2 sequences are DFQATT and SNEGSKA (reference sequence). Here the CDR3 reads CSARTAREQYF. Written as DNA, the CDR3 is TGCAGTGCGAGAACTGCTCGGGAGCAGTACTTC.

The chain links TRBV11-2 to TRBJ1-1; 7 bases match TRBD1. This CDR3 comprises 15 residues. CDR1 and CDR2 (germline): SGHAT, FQNNGV. V lost 6 bases, J lost 0 bases, and 7 bases stayed unmatched. CDR3 amino acids: CASRFTGQMNTEAFF. DNA for the CDR3: TGTGCCAGCAGATTTACGGGACAGATGAACACTGAAGCTTTCTTT.

The chain uses TRBV7-8 and TRBJ2-2, with TRBD1 as a possible D gene (6 bases). Germline V gene sequence: CDR1 SGHVS, CDR2 FQNEAQ. V lost 0 bases and J lost 3, with 17 bases in between. The CDR3 spans 18 residues. This CDR3 reads CASSLAFLGASDTGELFF. The CDR3 DNA reads as TGTGCCAGCAGCTTAGCTTTCTTGGGGGCGTCGGACACCGGGGAGCTGTTTTTT.

This sequence joins TRBV29-1 and TRBJ1-4; 8 nucleotides line up with TRBD1. The V gene's germline CDR1 is SQVTM and CDR2 ANQGSEA. The J segment lost 3 bases and the V segment lost 7 bases, leaving 4 bases of the junction unmatched. The CDR3 extends over 13 amino acids. The CDR3 coding sequence is TGCAGCGCCCTGACAGGGGCTAATGAAAAACTGTTTTTT. Its protein is CSALTGANEKLFF.

The rearrangement uses TRBV7-9 and TRBJ1-2; D unresolved. Trimming stripped 3 bases from V and 5 bases from J, with 13 bases between. The CDR3 contains 14 residues. The germline gives CDR1 SEHNR, CDR2 FQNEAQ (reference sequence). The CDR3 DNA follows: TGTGCCAGCAGCTTCGACAACCAAGAGTATGGCTACACCTTC. The encoded protein is CASSFDNQEYGYTF. The whole variable domain, remainder taken from reference TRBV7-9 and TRBJ1-2, is DTGVSQNPRHKITKRGQNVTFRCDPISEHNRLYWYRQTLGQGPEFLTYFQNEAQLEKSRLLSDRFSAERPKGSFSTLEIQRTEQGDSAMYLCASSFDNQEYGYTFGSGTRLTVV.

The rearrangement links TRBV7-9 to TRBJ1-5; perhaps TRBD1 as D (6 bases). The V gene's germline CDR1 is SEHNR and CDR2 FQNEAQ (reference sequence). This CDR3 has 17 residues. The germline V and J ends were trimmed by 5 bases and 5 bases, with 22 bases remaining between them. The CDR3 DNA follows: TGTGCCAGCAGCGACGGGGTAGTCGGACAGAGATATCAGCCCCAGCATTTT. Its translation is CASSDGVVGQRYQPQHF.

Here the CDR3 DNA reads TGTGCCAGCAGACTCCATCAGGGATCGGGAGCTTTCTTT. Protein product: CASRLHQGSGAFF. The chain combines TRBV7-9 with TRBJ1-1, with D possibly TRBD1 on 5 matching bases. The CDR3 spans 13 residues. Germline V gene lookup returns CDR1 SEHNR and CDR2 FQNEAQ (reference sequence). The V end lost 6 bases, the J end lost 10 bases, and 18 bases lay between the germline ends.

The J gene is TRBJ1-2, the V gene TRBV6-1; D not certain. This CDR3 region has 13 residues. Looked up from germline, CDR1 is MNHNS and CDR2 is SASEGT. V was cut by 5 bases and J by 8 bases, with 15 bases left in between. The CDR3 DNA reads as TGTGCCAGCAGTTATGAGGGCATTGGCGGCTACACCTTC. This encodes CASSYEGIGGYTF.

This rearrangement joins TRBV30 to TRBJ1-4; D possibly corresponds to TRBD1 (5 bases). The germline V gene encodes CDR1 GTSNPN and CDR2 SVGIG (reference sequence). V shed 7 bases and J shed 7 bases, with 16 bases lying between them. The CDR3 covers 13 residues. CDR3 DNA sequence: TGTGCCTCCACCCATCCAGGGATTGAAAAACTGTTTTTT. Translated: CASTHPGIEKLFF.

J is TRBJ2-5 and V is TRBV19; 8 bases match TRBD1. Germline CDR1 LNHDA, CDR2 SQIVND (reference sequence). Trimming cost V 3 bases and J 1 base; bases outside gene matches: 1. The CDR3 consists of 14 residues. CDR3 sequence (DNA): TGTGCCAGTAGTATTGGGACAGGCCAAGAGACCCAGTACTTC. Translating gives CASSIGTGQETQYF.

The chain couples TRBV27 to TRBJ2-1; 9 bases are shared with TRBD1. The germline V gene has CDR1 MNHEY and CDR2 SMNVEV (reference sequence). Trimming at V came to 8 bases and at J to 7 bases, leaving 3 bases not matched to a gene. There are 12 residues in the CDR3. This chain's CDR3 is CASADRGNEQFF. In nucleotides, the CDR3 is TGTGCCAGCGCCGACAGGGGGAATGAGCAGTTCTTC.

The chain joins TRBV28 to TRBJ1-4; no clear D. Germline V lookup: CDR1 MDHEN, CDR2 SYDVKM. Trimming pared 4 bases from V and 4 bases from J, leaving 4 bases between. The CDR3 length is 12 residues. The CDR3 bases are TGTGCCAGCAGTTACAGTAATGAAAAACTGTTTTTT. It codes for CASSYSNEKLFF.

The rearrangement joins TRBV19 to TRBJ2-5; 7 bases line up with TRBD1. Germline V gene sequence: CDR1 LNHDA, CDR2 SQIVND (reference sequence). This CDR3 has 15 amino acids. With 6 bases clipped from V and 3 bases from J, the junction kept 10 bases outside the gene matches. CDR3 protein: CASSQKHDREETQYF. CDR3 sequence (DNA): TGTGCCAGTAGCCAAAAACACGACAGGGAAGAGACCCAGTACTTC.

V usage is TRBV6-1 and J usage is TRBJ1-3, with D uncertain. The ends were cut back, 3 bases at V and 1 base at J, with 7 bases in the middle. CDR1 MNHNS and CDR2 SASEGT come from the germline V gene. The length of the CDR3 is 14 residues. This chain's CDR3 is CASSEWESGNTIYF. In DNA, the CDR3 is TGTGCCAGCAGTGAGTGGGAGTCTGGAAACACCATATATTTT.

The rearrangement links TRBV21-1 to TRBJ1-1. TRBV21-1 is reported as a pseudogene. CDR3 length equals 12 residues. The CDR3 nucleotides read TGTGCCAGCAGCAAGGGGGGGGATCAAGCTTTCTTT. Translated: CASSKGGDQAFF.

The J gene is TRBJ2-1, the V gene TRBV5-4; D gene uncertain. CDR1 and CDR2 from the germline V gene are SGHNT and YYREEE (reference sequence). Deletions cut 0 bases from V and 5 bases from J, with 15 bases between. The CDR3 runs to 16 residues. The CDR3 DNA is TGTGCCAGCAGCTTGGCCCGTTCGGAGACCCACAATGAGCAGTTCTTC. This codes for CASSLARSETHNEQFF.

V is TRBV6-1 and J is TRBJ2-1; D ambiguous. This CDR3 contains 15 residues. The ends were cut back, 4 bases at V and 0 bases at J, with 10 bases in the middle. Germline CDR1 and CDR2: MNHNS and SASEGT. The CDR3 spells CASSGLGYSYNEQFF. CDR3 in DNA: TGTGCCAGCAGTGGGCTAGGATACTCCTACAATGAGCAGTTCTTC.

The gene calls are TRBV10-2 and TRBJ2-2, with 8 bases that match TRBD1. The V segment lost 9 bases and the J segment 7 bases; nucleotides outside the gene matches: 4. This CDR3 region has 12 residues. CDR1 and CDR2 from the germline V gene are WSHSY and SAAADI. CDR3 sequence (DNA): TGCGCCAGTCAGGGGGCTGGCGGGGAGCTGTTTTTT. Translated, it gives CASQGAGGELFF.

This rearrangement joins TRBV27 to TRBJ2-2, with 9 bases identical to TRBD2. This CDR3 has 17 residues. The V and J ends lost 5 bases and 9 bases, in that order; junction bases with no gene match: 16. Germline values: CDR1 MNHEY, CDR2 SMNVEV (reference sequence). In DNA, the CDR3 is TGTGCCAGCAGTCAACCATTAGCGGGAGCTGGCGGCAGGGAGCTGTTTTTT. Translating gives CASSQPLAGAGGRELFF.

The V call is TRBV2, the J call TRBJ2-2; 7 bases fit TRBD2. CDR3 length: 15 amino acids. V lost 6 bases and J lost 3; bases outside the gene matches: 7. Germline CDR1 is SNHLY and CDR2 is FYNNEI. This CDR3 is CASRGGTTYTGELFF. In DNA form, the CDR3 reads TGTGCCAGCAGGGGAGGGACGACATACACCGGGGAGCTGTTTTTT.

This clone has just one count. This sequence joins TRBV7-9 and TRBJ1-2, with 7 bases identical to TRBD1. Germline loops: CDR1 SEHNR, CDR2 FQNEAQ (reference sequence). J gave up 8 bases and V 1 base, and 7 bases lay outside the gene matches. The CDR3 totals 14 residues. CDR3 sequence reads: CASSLGDRVGGYTF. Here the CDR3 DNA reads TGTGCCAGCAGCTTAGGAGACAGGGTTGGCGGCTACACCTTC.